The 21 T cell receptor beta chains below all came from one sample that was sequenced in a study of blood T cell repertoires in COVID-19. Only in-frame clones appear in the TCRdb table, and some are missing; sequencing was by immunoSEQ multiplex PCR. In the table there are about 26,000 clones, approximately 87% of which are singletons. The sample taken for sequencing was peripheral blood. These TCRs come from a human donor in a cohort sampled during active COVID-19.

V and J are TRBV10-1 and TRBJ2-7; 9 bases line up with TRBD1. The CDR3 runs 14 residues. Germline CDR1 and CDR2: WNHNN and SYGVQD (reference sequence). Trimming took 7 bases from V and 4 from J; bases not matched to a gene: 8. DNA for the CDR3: TGCGCCAGCACCACCGGGACAGGGTGGTACGAGCAGTACTTC. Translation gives CASTTGTGWYEQYF.

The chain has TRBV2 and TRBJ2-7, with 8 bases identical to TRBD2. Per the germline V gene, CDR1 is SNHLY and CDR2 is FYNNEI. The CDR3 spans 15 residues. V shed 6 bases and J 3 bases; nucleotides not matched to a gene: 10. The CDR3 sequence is CASSLGRGNHYEQYF. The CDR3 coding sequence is TGTGCCAGCAGCCTCGGGAGGGGGAACCACTACGAGCAGTACTTC.

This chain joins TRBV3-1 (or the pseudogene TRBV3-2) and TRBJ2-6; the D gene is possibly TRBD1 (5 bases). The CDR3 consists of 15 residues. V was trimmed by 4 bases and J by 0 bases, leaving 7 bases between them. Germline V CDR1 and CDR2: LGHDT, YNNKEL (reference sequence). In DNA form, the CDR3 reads TGTGCCAGCAGCCCAGGGCACTCTGGGGCCAACGTCCTGACTTTC. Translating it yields CASSPGHSGANVLTF.

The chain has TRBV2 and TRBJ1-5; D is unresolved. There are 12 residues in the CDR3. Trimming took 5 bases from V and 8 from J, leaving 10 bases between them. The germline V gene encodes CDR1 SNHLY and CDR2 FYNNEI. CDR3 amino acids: CASSSFGKPQHF. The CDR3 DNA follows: TGTGCCAGCAGTTCGTTTGGCAAGCCCCAGCATTTT.

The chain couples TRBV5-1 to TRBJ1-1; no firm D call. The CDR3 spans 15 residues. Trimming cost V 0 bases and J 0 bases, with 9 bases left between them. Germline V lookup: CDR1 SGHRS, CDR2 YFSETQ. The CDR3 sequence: CASSLGLSLNTEAFF. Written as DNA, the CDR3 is TGCGCCAGCAGCTTGGGGCTGTCATTGAACACTGAAGCTTTCTTT. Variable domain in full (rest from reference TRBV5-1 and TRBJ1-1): KAGVTQTPRYLIKTRGQQVTLSCSPISGHRSVSWYQQTPGQGLQFLFEYFSETQRNKGNFPGRFSGRQFSNSRSEMNVSTLELGDSALYLCASSLGLSLNTEAFFGQGTRLTVV.

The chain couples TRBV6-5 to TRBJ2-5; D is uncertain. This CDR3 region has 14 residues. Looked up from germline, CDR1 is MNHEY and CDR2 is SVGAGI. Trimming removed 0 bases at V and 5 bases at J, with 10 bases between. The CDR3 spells CASSYSSPLETQYF. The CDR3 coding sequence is TGTGCCAGCAGTTACTCGTCCCCATTGGAGACCCAGTACTTC.

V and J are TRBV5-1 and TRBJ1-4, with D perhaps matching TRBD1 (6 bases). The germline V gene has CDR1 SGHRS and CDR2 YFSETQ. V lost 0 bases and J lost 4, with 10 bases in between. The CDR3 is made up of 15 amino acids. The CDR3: CASSLASRGNEKLFF. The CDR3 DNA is TGCGCCAGCAGCTTGGCTTCCAGGGGTAATGAAAAACTGTTTTTT.

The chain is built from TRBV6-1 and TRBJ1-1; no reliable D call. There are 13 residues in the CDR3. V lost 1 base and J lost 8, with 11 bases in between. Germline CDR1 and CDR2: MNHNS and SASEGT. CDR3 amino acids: CASSEVGRAEAFF. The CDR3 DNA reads TGTGCCAGCAGTGAAGTCGGTAGAGCCGAAGCTTTCTTT.

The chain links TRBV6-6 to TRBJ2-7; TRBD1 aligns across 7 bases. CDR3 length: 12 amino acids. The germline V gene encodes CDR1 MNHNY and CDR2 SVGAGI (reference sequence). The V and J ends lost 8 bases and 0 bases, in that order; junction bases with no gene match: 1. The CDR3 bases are TGTGCCAGCCGGGACAGCTCCTACGAGCAGTACTTC. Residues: CASRDSSYEQYF.

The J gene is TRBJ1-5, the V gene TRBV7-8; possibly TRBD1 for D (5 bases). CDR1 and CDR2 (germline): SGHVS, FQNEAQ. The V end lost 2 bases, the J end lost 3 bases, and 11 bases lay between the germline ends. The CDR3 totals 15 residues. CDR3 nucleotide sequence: TGTGCCAGCAGCTTAATAACAGGTCCCAATCAGCCCCAGCATTTT. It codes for CASSLITGPNQPQHF.

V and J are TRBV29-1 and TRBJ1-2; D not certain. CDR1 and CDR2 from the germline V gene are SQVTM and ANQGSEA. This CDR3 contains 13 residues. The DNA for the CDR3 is TGCAGTCATGGAGGGATTGGGGACTATGGCTACACCTTC. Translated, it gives CSHGGIGDYGYTF.

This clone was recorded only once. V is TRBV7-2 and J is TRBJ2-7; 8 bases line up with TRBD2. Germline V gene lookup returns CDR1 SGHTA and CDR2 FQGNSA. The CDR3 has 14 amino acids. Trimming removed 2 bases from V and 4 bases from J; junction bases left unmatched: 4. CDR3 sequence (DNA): TGTGCCAGCAGCTTATCGGGAGGGAAGTACGAGCAGTACTTC. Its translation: CASSLSGGKYEQYF.

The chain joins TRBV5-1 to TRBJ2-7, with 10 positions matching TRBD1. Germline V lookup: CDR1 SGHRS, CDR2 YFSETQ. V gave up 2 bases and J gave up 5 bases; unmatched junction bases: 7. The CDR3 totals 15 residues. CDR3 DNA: TGCGCCAGCAGCTTACCTCTGGGACAGGGGCACGAGCAGTACTTC. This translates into CASSLPLGQGHEQYF.

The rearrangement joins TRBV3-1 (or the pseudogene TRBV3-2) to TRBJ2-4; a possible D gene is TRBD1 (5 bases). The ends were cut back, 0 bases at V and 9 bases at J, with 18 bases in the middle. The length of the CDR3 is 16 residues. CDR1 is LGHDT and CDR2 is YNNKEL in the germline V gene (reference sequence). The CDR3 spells CASSQDPAGPSVIQYF. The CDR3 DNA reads TGTGCCAGCAGCCAAGACCCCGCAGGGCCCTCCGTCATTCAGTACTTC.

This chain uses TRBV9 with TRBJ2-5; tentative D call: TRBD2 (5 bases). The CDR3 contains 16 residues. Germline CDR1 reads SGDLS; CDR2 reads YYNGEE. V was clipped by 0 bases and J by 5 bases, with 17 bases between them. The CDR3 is CASSVAFALSGETQYF. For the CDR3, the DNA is TGTGCCAGCAGCGTAGCCTTCGCTCTATCGGGGGAGACCCAGTACTTC. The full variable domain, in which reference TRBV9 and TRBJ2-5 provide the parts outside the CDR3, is DSGVTQTPKHLITATGQRVTLRCSPRSGDLSVYWYQQSLDQGLQFLIQYYNGEERAKGNILERFSAQQFPDLHSELNLSSLELGDSALYFCASSVAFALSGETQYFGPGTRLLVL.

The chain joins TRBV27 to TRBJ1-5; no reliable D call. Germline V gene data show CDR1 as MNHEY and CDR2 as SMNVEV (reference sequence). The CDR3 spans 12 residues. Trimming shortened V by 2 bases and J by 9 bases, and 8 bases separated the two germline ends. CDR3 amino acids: CASSLHAGPQHF. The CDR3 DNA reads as TGTGCCAGCAGTTTACATGCAGGGCCCCAGCATTTT.

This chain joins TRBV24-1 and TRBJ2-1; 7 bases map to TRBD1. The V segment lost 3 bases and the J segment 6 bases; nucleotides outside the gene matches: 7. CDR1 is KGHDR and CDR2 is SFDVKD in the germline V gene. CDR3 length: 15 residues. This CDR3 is CATSDPRTGINEQFF. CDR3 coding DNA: TGTGCCACCAGTGATCCCCGGACAGGAATCAATGAGCAGTTCTTC.

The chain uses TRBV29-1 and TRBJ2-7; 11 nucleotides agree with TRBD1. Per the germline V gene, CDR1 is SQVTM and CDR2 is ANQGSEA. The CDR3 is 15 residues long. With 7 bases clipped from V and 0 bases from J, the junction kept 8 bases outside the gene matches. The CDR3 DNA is TGCAGCGCGCGCACCGGGACAGGGGGCTCCTACGAGCAGTACTTC. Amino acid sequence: CSARTGTGGSYEQYF.

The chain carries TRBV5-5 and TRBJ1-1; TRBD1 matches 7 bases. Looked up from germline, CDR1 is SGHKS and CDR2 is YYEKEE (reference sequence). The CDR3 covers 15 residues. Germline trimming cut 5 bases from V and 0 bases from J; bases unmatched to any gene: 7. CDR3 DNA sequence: TGTGCCAGCAGAGCTACAGGGGCCCTGAACACTGAAGCTTTCTTT. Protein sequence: CASRATGALNTEAFF.

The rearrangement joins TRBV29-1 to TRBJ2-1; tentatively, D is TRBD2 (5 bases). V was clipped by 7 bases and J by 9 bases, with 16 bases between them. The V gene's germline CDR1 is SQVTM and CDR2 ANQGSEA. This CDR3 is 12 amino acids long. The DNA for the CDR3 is TGCAGCGCTGTGGACTCGTCTCTTGAGCAGTTCTTC. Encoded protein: CSAVDSSLEQFF.

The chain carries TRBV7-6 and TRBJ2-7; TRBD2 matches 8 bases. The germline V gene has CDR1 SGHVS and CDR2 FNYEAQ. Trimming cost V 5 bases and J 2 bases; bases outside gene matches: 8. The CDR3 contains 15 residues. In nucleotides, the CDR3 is TGTGCCAGCAGCAACGGACTAGCCCCGACCTACGAGCAGTACTTC. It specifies CASSNGLAPTYEQYF.